This entry lists 11 T cell receptor beta chains sequenced from one sample in a study of glioma-infiltrating T cells after dendritic cell vaccination. Data came from immunoSEQ multiplex PCR; TCRdb stores just in-frame clones and leaves some out. The sample records fewer than 30,000 clones, roughly 86% being singletons. Sample time point: after dendritic cell vaccination, including at tumor progression/relapse. The material sequenced was blood, taken after dendritic cell vaccination. These receptors were collected from a human donor with glioblastoma.

The chain employs TRBV18 and TRBJ2-5, with TRBD1 as a possible D gene (6 bases). V was pared by 0 bases and J by 7 bases, with 18 bases between. This CDR3 is 16 amino acids long. The V gene's germline CDR1 is KGHSH and CDR2 LQKENI. CDR3 region: CASSPPGAQGVATQYF. In nucleotides, the CDR3 is TGTGCCAGCTCACCACCTGGGGCACAGGGTGTTGCGACCCAGTACTTC.

The J gene is TRBJ1-2, the V gene TRBV5-6; a weak D match, TRBD1 (6 bases). Germline-derived CDR1 and CDR2 are SGHDT and YYEEEE. The CDR3 spans 16 residues. Trimming removed 5 bases at V and 1 base at J, with 18 bases between. The CDR3 DNA sequence: TGTGCCAGCAGATACTCCGACAGGCTCATTAACTATGGCTACACCTTC. Encoded protein: CASRYSDRLINYGYTF.

The J gene is TRBJ2-7, the V gene TRBV6-1; D gene unclear. V shed 3 bases and J shed 6 bases, with 12 bases lying between them. Germline CDR1 reads MNHNS; CDR2 reads SASEGT. This CDR3 is built from 13 residues. This CDR3 is CASSELLGLEQYF. CDR3 coding DNA: TGTGCCAGCAGTGAGCTACTTGGGCTCGAGCAGTACTTC.

This clone was seen just once. The rearrangement uses TRBV19 and TRBJ1-1, with 11 positions matching TRBD1. V was clipped by 1 base and J by 3 bases; unmatched bases: 4. The CDR3 contains 16 residues. Germline V gene sequence: CDR1 LNHDA, CDR2 SQIVND (reference sequence). CDR3 sequence reads: CASSIGTGGVYTEAFF. CDR3 nucleotides: TGTGCCAGTAGTATAGGGACAGGGGGCGTCTACACTGAAGCTTTCTTT.

This chain uses TRBV30 with TRBJ2-3; 10 nucleotides align to TRBD2. CDR1 is GTSNPN and CDR2 is SVGIG in the germline V gene (reference sequence). This CDR3 spans 15 amino acids. The V segment lost 1 base and the J segment 2 bases; nucleotides outside the gene matches: 3. The CDR3 nucleotides are TGTGCCTGGAGTGACGGACTAGCGGACACAGATACGCAGTATTTT. Translating it yields CAWSDGLADTDTQYF.

The V and J genes are TRBV27 and TRBJ2-7; weak D call: TRBD1 (5 bases). This CDR3 is built from 14 residues. Germline values: CDR1 MNHEY, CDR2 SMNVEV (reference sequence). V gave up 4 bases and J gave up 1 base, with 11 bases separating them. This CDR3 is CASSSWGSSYEQYF. The CDR3 DNA follows: TGTGCCAGCAGTTCGTGGGGCTCGTCCTACGAGCAGTACTTC.

CDR3 sequence reads: CASSGTAGGRDTQYF. The CDR3 region has the DNA TGTGCCAGCAGTGGGACCGCGGGGGGCCGGGATACGCAGTATTTT. The V gene is TRBV6-4, the J gene TRBJ2-3, with 8 bases matching TRBD2. The CDR3 totals 15 residues. Per the germline V gene, CDR1 is MRHNA and CDR2 is SNTAGT. Trimming cost V 4 bases and J 6 bases; bases outside gene matches: 9.

The chain couples TRBV6-4 to TRBJ2-1; 7 positions agree with TRBD1. This CDR3 is built from 15 residues. From germline, CDR1 is MRHNA and CDR2 SNTAGT. After removal of 2 bases from V and 0 bases from J, the junction contained 1 base not matched to a gene. CDR3 nucleotides: TGTGCCAGCAGTGACGGGGACAGCTCCTACAATGAGCAGTTCTTC. Its translation is CASSDGDSSYNEQFF.

The chain is built from TRBV19 and TRBJ1-1; D gene ambiguous. V lost 6 bases, J lost 0 bases, and 11 bases lay in between. This CDR3 has 14 amino acids. CDR1 is LNHDA and CDR2 is SQIVND in the germline V gene (reference sequence). The CDR3 DNA reads as TGTGCCAGTAGCCTACGTCGTTTGAACACTGAAGCTTTCTTT. This sequence encodes CASSLRRLNTEAFF.

The table lists this clone with a count of one. J is TRBJ2-1 and V is TRBV6-5; 9 bases fit TRBD2. Germline CDR1 MNHEY, CDR2 SVGAGI. The CDR3 extends over 15 amino acids. After removal of 7 bases from V and 8 bases from J, the junction contained 12 bases not matched to a gene. The CDR3 nucleotides read TGTGCCAGCACGACCTTAGCGGGGGCGGAACATGAGCAGTTCTTC. It codes for CASTTLAGAEHEQFF.

The CDR3 DNA sequence: TGTGCCAGCAGTGAGCAGCGGGGCACAGATACGCAGTATTTT. Translation: CASSEQRGTDTQYF. This chain links TRBV6-4 with TRBJ2-3, with D possibly TRBD2 on 6 matching bases. This CDR3 is 14 amino acids long. CDR1 is MRHNA, CDR2 SNTAGT, per germline. Trimming removed 3 bases at V and 1 base at J, with 8 bases between.